The 26 T cell receptor beta chains below were found in one sample sequenced in a study of T cells in tumors after PD-1 blockade. The protocol was immunoSEQ multiplex PCR, while the TCRdb copy is restricted to in-frame clones and leaves out a portion. The table includes about 4,900 clones, 50% to 80% detected once. Here the sequenced sample was tumor tissue, taken before anti-PD-1 treatment. Every receptor here comes from a human donor with cutaneous squamous cell carcinoma.

This clone is labeled as medium-sized. The rearrangement uses TRBV5-1 and TRBJ2-3; TRBD1 is a possible D gene (5 bases). The CDR3 loop spans 16 amino acids. Germline CDR1 SGHRS, CDR2 YFSETQ. Trimming removed 4 bases at V and 0 bases at J, with 15 bases between. CDR3 nucleotide sequence: TGCGCCAGCAGCGCGCTAGACAGTGCTAGCACAGATACGCAGTATTTT. The encoded protein is CASSALDSASTDTQYF.

The V call is TRBV11-2, the J call TRBJ2-5, with D perhaps matching TRBD2 (7 bases). Trimming shortened V by 5 bases and J by 5 bases, and 24 bases separated the two germline ends. The CDR3 spans 17 residues. Germline lookup yields CDR1 SGHAT and CDR2 FQNNGV. The CDR3: CASSRGGPNGLGETQYF. For the CDR3, the DNA is TGTGCCAGCAGCAGGGGGGGGCCAAACGGGCTTGGGGAGACCCAGTACTTC. The full variable domain, completed using reference TRBV11-2 and TRBJ2-5, is EAGVAQSPRYKIIEKRQSVAFWCNPISGHATLYWYQQILGQGPKLLIQFQNNGVVDDSQLPKDRFSAERLKGVDSTLKIQPAKLEDSAVYLCASSRGGPNGLGETQYFGPGTRLLVL.

This clone was seen a single time. The chain has TRBV9 and TRBJ2-1, with 11 bases identical to TRBD2. Germline CDR1 and CDR2: SGDLS and YYNGEE. This CDR3 region has 16 residues. After removal of 4 bases from V and 7 bases from J, the junction contained 10 bases not matched to a gene. CDR3 nucleotides: TGTGCCAGCAGCAAAATAGCGGGGGGGCTAGTAAATGAGCAGTTCTTC. Translated, it gives CASSKIAGGLVNEQFF.

The chain employs TRBV7-9 and TRBJ1-3; D uncertain. V lost 3 bases and J 4 bases, leaving 7 bases between the germline ends. Per the germline V gene, CDR1 is SEHNR and CDR2 is FQNEAQ (reference sequence). The CDR3 covers 13 residues. The CDR3 coding sequence is TGTGCCAGCAGCTTCCAGACGGGAAACACCATATATTTT. Protein sequence: CASSFQTGNTIYF. Using reference TRBV7-9 and TRBJ1-3 for the parts outside the CDR3, the full variable domain is DTGVSQNPRHKITKRGQNVTFRCDPISEHNRLYWYRQTLGQGPEFLTYFQNEAQLEKSRLLSDRFSAERPKGSFSTLEIQRTEQGDSAMYLCASSFQTGNTIYFGEGSWLTVV.

V gene TRBV19 combines with J gene TRBJ1-5; D ambiguous. V was shortened by 2 bases and J by 9 bases, with 14 bases between the two germline ends. Germline CDR1 reads LNHDA; CDR2 reads SQIVND (reference sequence). The CDR3 sequence is 14 residues long. CDR3 coding DNA: TGTGCCAGTAGTATATCCCAGTTGTTCGCGCCCCAGCATTTT. Translated: CASSISQLFAPQHF. Full variable domain (rest looked up from reference TRBV19 and TRBJ1-5): DGGITQSPKYLFRKEGQNVTLSCEQNLNHDAMYWYRQDPGQGLRLIYYSQIVNDFQKGDIAEGYSVSREKKESFPLTVTSAQKNPTAFYLCASSISQLFAPQHFGDGTRLSIL.

This clone was recorded a few times. The rearrangement joins TRBV7-9 to TRBJ1-3, with D hard to call. Trimming shortened V by 1 base and J by 0 bases, and 10 bases separated the two germline ends. CDR1 SEHNR and CDR2 FQNEAQ come from the germline V gene (reference sequence). The CDR3 loop spans 16 amino acids. The CDR3 nucleotides are TGTGCCAGCAGCTTAGACTCACTAAGCTCTGGAAACACCATATATTTT. Its protein is CASSLDSLSSGNTIYF.

The V and J genes are TRBV18 and TRBJ2-2, with 13 bases that match TRBD2. Germline CDR1 KGHSH, CDR2 LQKENI. The V segment lost 6 bases and the J segment 5 bases; nucleotides outside the gene matches: 3. The CDR3 totals 15 residues. Here the CDR3 DNA reads TGTGCCAGCTCCGGGACTAGCGGGGTTACCGGGGAGCTGTTTTTT. It specifies CASSGTSGVTGELFF. Full variable domain (missing parts from reference TRBV18 and TRBJ2-2): NAGVMQNPRHLVRRRGQEARLRCSPMKGHSHVYWYRQLPEEGLKFMVYLQKENIIDESGMPKERFSAEFPKEGPSILRIQQVVRGDSAAYFCASSGTSGVTGELFFGEGSRLTVL.

This clone has only a few counts. This chain uses TRBV6-1 with TRBJ1-6; D gene unclear. Germline loops: CDR1 MNHNS, CDR2 SASEGT. The CDR3 length is 13 residues. V was clipped by 0 bases and J by 7 bases, with 4 bases between them. CDR3 in amino acids: CASSEAGNSPLHF. CDR3 nucleotides: TGTGCCAGCAGTGAAGCCGGGAATTCACCCCTCCACTTT.

By sample share, this clone is medium-sized. This chain joins TRBV29-1 and TRBJ2-7; D perhaps matches TRBD2 (5 bases). V lost 4 bases and J 0 bases, leaving 13 bases between the germline ends. Germline values: CDR1 SQVTM, CDR2 ANQGSEA. The CDR3 totals 14 residues. Written as DNA, the CDR3 is TGCAGCGTTGGCCTCTCGGGGAGCTCCTACGAGCAGTACTTC. It is translated as CSVGLSGSSYEQYF.

The CDR3 DNA follows: TGTGCCAGCAACCAGGGGACGGGGATGCCAGAGACCCAGTACTTC. Translated, it gives CASNQGTGMPETQYF. This chain connects TRBV2 to TRBJ2-5, with a tentative D call TRBD1 (6 bases). V dropped 7 bases and J dropped 4 bases, with 19 bases sitting between them. This CDR3 has 15 residues. Germline loops: CDR1 SNHLY, CDR2 FYNNEI.

V is TRBV28 and J is TRBJ1-6; D perhaps matches TRBD1 (5 bases). V lost 6 bases and J 10 bases, leaving 22 bases between the germline ends. The CDR3 length is 16 residues. The germline V gene has CDR1 MDHEN and CDR2 SYDVKM. The CDR3 region is CASSSGGAEIGSPLHF. The CDR3 DNA follows: TGTGCCAGCAGCTCTGGGGGAGCTGAGATCGGGTCACCCCTCCACTTT.

This clone turned up a few times. This chain connects TRBV2 to TRBJ2-2, with TRBD1 matching over 7 bases. Losses at the gene ends were 6 bases for V and 6 bases for J; bases not matched to a gene: 10. Per germline, CDR1 SNHLY and CDR2 FYNNEI. The CDR3 is made up of 15 amino acids. The CDR3 coding sequence is TGTGCCAGCAGCCCTACAGGGGTAGAGGCCGGGGAGCTGTTTTTT. Residues: CASSPTGVEAGELFF.

The chain couples TRBV6-1 to TRBJ2-1; 8 bases are a match to TRBD1. CDR1 and CDR2 from the germline V gene are MNHNS and SASEGT. The ends lost 3 bases at V and 7 bases at J; junction bases unmatched: 8. There are 15 residues in the CDR3. In DNA form, the CDR3 reads TGTGCCAGCAGTGAGTCAGGGGGCGTTATGAATGAGCAGTTCTTC. It yields the protein CASSESGGVMNEQFF.

The chain couples TRBV19 to TRBJ2-7; D is possibly TRBD1 (6 bases). This CDR3 region has 13 residues. CDR1 and CDR2 from the germline V gene are LNHDA and SQIVND (reference sequence). With 4 bases removed from V and 4 bases from J, the gap between germline ends came to 11 bases. CDR3 DNA: TGTGCCAGTAGTAAAACAGGGATTTACGAGCAGTACTTC. Translation: CASSKTGIYEQYF.

This clone appeared a few times. V is TRBV9 and J is TRBJ1-1; TRBD1 matches at 8 bases. The J segment lost 7 bases and the V segment lost 4 bases, leaving 12 bases of the junction unmatched. Germline-derived CDR1 and CDR2 are SGDLS and YYNGEE. The CDR3 runs to 15 residues. CDR3 region: CASSSRAGGLGEAFF. The CDR3 DNA reads TGTGCCAGCAGCTCCCGGGCAGGGGGCTTAGGTGAAGCTTTCTTT.

The table lists this clone with a few counts. The rearrangement links TRBV6-2 or TRBV6-3 to TRBJ1-2; 7 bases align to TRBD1. Germline V gives CDR1 MNHEY, CDR2 SVGEGT. The CDR3 contains 13 residues. Trimming cost V 6 bases and J 6 bases; bases outside gene matches: 7. The CDR3, as DNA: TGTGCCAGCAGCCCCGGGACAGCAAATGGCTACACCTTC. This encodes CASSPGTANGYTF.

The chain combines TRBV18 with TRBJ2-1, with 8 positions matching TRBD2. CDR1 and CDR2 from the germline V gene are KGHSH and LQKENI. Germline trimming cut 0 bases from V and 2 bases from J; bases unmatched to any gene: 12. The CDR3 runs to 19 residues. CDR3 sequence reads: CASSPPRGSGENAYNEQFF. CDR3 in DNA: TGTGCCAGCTCACCACCGAGGGGTAGCGGGGAAAACGCCTACAATGAGCAGTTCTTC.

This clone was detected a few times. The chain links TRBV6-5 to TRBJ1-1, with a weak D call TRBD1 (5 bases). The V and J ends lost 6 bases and 14 bases respectively, with 28 bases between them. There are 15 residues in the CDR3. The germline V gene encodes CDR1 MNHEY and CDR2 SVGAGI. Here the CDR3 DNA reads TGTGCCAGCAGCAAAGGAATAACATCCGGGACGGGGGGGTTCTTT. It encodes CASSKGITSGTGGFF.

The genes are TRBV10-3 and TRBJ2-7, with 8 nucleotides matching TRBD1. With 4 bases clipped from V and 1 base from J, the junction kept 3 bases outside the gene matches. The CDR3 is 14 amino acids. CDR1 ENHRY and CDR2 SYGVKD come from the germline V gene. For the CDR3, the DNA is TGTGCCATCAGTGGGACAGGGAGGTCCTACGAGCAGTACTTC. Translation gives CAISGTGRSYEQYF.

Note on this clone: One end of the junction is discordant with germline, which a read error may explain. The chain couples TRBV2 to TRBJ1-1, with 7 bases fitting TRBD1. The CDR3 loop spans 15 amino acids. Germline V gives CDR1 SNHLY, CDR2 FYNNEI. As DNA, the CDR3 is TGTGCCAGCAGAGAAGACAGGGCGGTGAACACTGAAGCTTTCTTT. Its translation: CASREDRAVNTEAFF.

The chain combines TRBV9 with TRBJ2-5; 7 nucleotides align to TRBD1. V shed 3 bases, J shed 6 bases, and the junction held 2 bases outside the gene matches. Germline loops: CDR1 SGDLS, CDR2 YYNGEE. CDR3 length: 12 residues. CDR3 region: CASSEGAQTQYF. CDR3 sequence (DNA): TGTGCCAGCAGCGAGGGGGCGCAGACCCAGTACTTC.

The chain links TRBV29-1 to TRBJ1-1; 8 bases are a match to TRBD1. This CDR3 has 12 amino acids. With 3 bases clipped from V and 6 bases from J, the junction kept 3 bases outside the gene matches. Germline V gene sequence: CDR1 SQVTM, CDR2 ANQGSEA. Written as DNA, the CDR3 is TGCAGCGTTGATCTACAGGGGGCTGAAGCTTTCTTT. It translates to CSVDLQGAEAFF.

On this clone itself: One end of the junction does not line up with germline, which may come from a read error. The V call is TRBV7-6, the J call TRBJ1-1; D might be TRBD1 (6 bases). The CDR3 sequence is 15 residues long. Per germline, CDR1 SGHVS and CDR2 FNYEAQ. The CDR3 region has the DNA TGTGCCAGCAGCCTAGCACAGGGTATGAACACTGAAGCTTTCTTT. Protein product: CASSLAQGMNTEAFF.

CDR3 DNA sequence: TGTGCCAGCAGCGGACTATTAGGGGGGGTATCTTTCTCCTACGAGCAGTACTTC. This codes for CASSGLLGGVSFSYEQYF. The chain couples TRBV5-5 to TRBJ2-7, with a tentative D call TRBD2 (7 bases). V dropped 4 bases and J dropped 0 bases, with 23 bases sitting between them. Germline values: CDR1 SGHKS, CDR2 YYEKEE (reference sequence). The CDR3 consists of 18 residues.

This clone occurred once. The chain recombines TRBV5-6 with TRBJ2-7, with D perhaps matching TRBD1 (6 bases). Germline values: CDR1 SGHDT, CDR2 YYEEEE. The CDR3 has 17 residues. The V and J ends lost 4 bases and 3 bases respectively, with 23 bases between them. The CDR3 spells CASSPGFLGGHYYEQYF. In DNA form, the CDR3 reads TGTGCCAGCAGCCCAGGTTTTTTAGGGGGACACTACTACGAGCAGTACTTC. The full variable domain, rest sourced from reference TRBV5-6 and TRBJ2-7, is DAGVTQSPTHLIKTRGQQVTLRCSPKSGHDTVSWYQQALGQGPQFIFQYYEEEERQRGNFPDRFSGHQFPNYSSELNVNALLLGDSALYLCASSPGFLGGHYYEQYFGPGTRLTVT.

This clone was counted between two and nine times. The chain is built from TRBV2 and TRBJ1-5; no clear D. The ends were cut back, 11 bases at V and 0 bases at J, with 11 bases in the middle. Germline-derived CDR1 and CDR2 are SNHLY and FYNNEI. This CDR3 comprises 13 residues. CDR3 sequence: CAVRRDSNQPQHF. In DNA, the CDR3 is TGTGCCGTTCGACGGGATAGCAATCAGCCCCAGCATTTT.